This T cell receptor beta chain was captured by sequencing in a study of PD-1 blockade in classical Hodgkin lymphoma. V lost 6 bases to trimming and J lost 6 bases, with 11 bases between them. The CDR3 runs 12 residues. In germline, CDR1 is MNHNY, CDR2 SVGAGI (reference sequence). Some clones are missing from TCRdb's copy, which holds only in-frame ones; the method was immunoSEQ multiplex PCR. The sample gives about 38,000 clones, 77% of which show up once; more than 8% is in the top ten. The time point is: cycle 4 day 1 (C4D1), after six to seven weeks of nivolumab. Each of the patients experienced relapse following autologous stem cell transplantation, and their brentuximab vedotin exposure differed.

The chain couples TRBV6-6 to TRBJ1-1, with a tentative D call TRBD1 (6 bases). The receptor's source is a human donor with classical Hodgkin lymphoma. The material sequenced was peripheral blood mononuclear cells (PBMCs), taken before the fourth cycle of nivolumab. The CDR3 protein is CASRDSRPEAFF. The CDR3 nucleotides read TGTGCCAGCAGGGACAGCCGCCCTGAAGCTTTCTTT.